These 9 T cell receptor beta chains originate from one sample sequenced in a study of glioma-infiltrating T cells after dendritic cell vaccination (dated by TCRdb to between 2015 and 2016). Libraries were prepared through the immunoSEQ multiplex PCR assay. In its TCRdb copy, this immuneACCESS table keeps in-frame sequences only and misses some clones. Where compared with another copy, unresolved V genes explain less than half of these, and the others have no known cause. Present in this sample are more than 85,000 clones, about 84% of which were seen just once. The top ten hold roughly 2.9% of the sample. The specimen comprised blood, sampled before dendritic cell vaccination. Receptor source: a human donor with glioblastoma.

The chain links TRBV5-1 to TRBJ2-2; 7 bases line up with TRBD1. Losses at the gene ends were 1 base for V and 7 bases for J; bases not matched to a gene: 4. Germline CDR1 SGHRS, CDR2 YFSETQ. CDR3 size: 14 residues. This chain's CDR3 is CASSLLGGGGELFF. CDR3 DNA sequence: TGCGCCAGCAGCTTGTTAGGGGGCGGCGGGGAGCTGTTTTTT.

This rearrangement joins TRBV6-1 to TRBJ1-1, with D unresolved. Between the trimmed V and J ends, which lost 1 base and 6 bases, there was a span of 12 bases. The germline V gene has CDR1 MNHNS and CDR2 SASEGT. This CDR3 is 14 amino acids long. CDR3: CASSEGGRPPEAFF. The CDR3, as DNA: TGTGCCAGCAGTGAAGGTGGCAGGCCTCCTGAAGCTTTCTTT.

The gene calls are TRBV14 and TRBJ1-3; maybe TRBD1 (5 bases). The ends were cut back, 2 bases at V and 2 bases at J, with 7 bases in the middle. This CDR3 contains 14 residues. The germline V gene has CDR1 SGHDN and CDR2 FVKESK. In DNA, the CDR3 is TGTGCCAGCAGCCAACTGGGGCCTGGAAACACCATATATTTT. Encoded protein: CASSQLGPGNTIYF.

The rearrangement uses TRBV6-5 and TRBJ2-7; 7 bases align to TRBD1. Germline V gives CDR1 MNHEY, CDR2 SVGAGI. V shed 7 bases, J shed 1 base, and the junction held 7 bases outside the gene matches. This CDR3 region has 14 residues. CDR3 loop: CASKQGLGSYEQYF. The CDR3 DNA reads TGTGCCAGCAAACAGGGGTTGGGATCCTACGAGCAGTACTTC.

The V call is TRBV2, the J call TRBJ1-1; 7 nucleotides match TRBD1. CDR3 length equals 14 residues. Per the germline V gene, CDR1 is SNHLY and CDR2 is FYNNEI. J lost 1 base, V lost 11 bases, and 10 bases had no gene match. The chain's CDR3 is CAGTRDRQNTEAFF. The CDR3, as DNA: TGTGCCGGCACCCGGGACAGACAGAACACTGAAGCTTTCTTT.

V is TRBV6-5 and J is TRBJ1-4, with unresolved D. Germline V gives CDR1 MNHEY, CDR2 SVGAGI. The CDR3 runs to 14 residues. Deletions cut 5 bases from V and 7 bases from J, with 14 bases between. The DNA of the CDR3 is TGTGCCAGCAGTCCCCCGGGTTCACCTGAAAAACTGTTTTTT. This gives the protein CASSPPGSPEKLFF.

This clone has a handful of counts. DNA of the CDR3: TGTGCCAGCAGTTTATCGGGAGTATACAATGAAAAACTGTTTTTT. Translating gives CASSLSGVYNEKLFF. The chain combines TRBV27 with TRBJ1-4; D gene ambiguous. V lost 0 bases and J lost 5, with 10 bases in between. CDR1 and CDR2 (germline): MNHEY, SMNVEV (reference sequence). The CDR3 runs to 15 residues.

This clone was seen a handful of times. The chain recombines TRBV5-8 with TRBJ1-1; a weak D match, TRBD1 (5 bases). Germline V lookup: CDR1 SGHTS, CDR2 YDEGEE. This CDR3 has 15 amino acids. Trimming took off 1 base at V and 4 bases at J, with 14 bases between the two ends. The DNA for the CDR3 is TGTGCCAGCAGCTTGATGGCAGGGCCCCCCACTGAAGCTTTCTTT. Amino acids: CASSLMAGPPTEAFF.

This clone was counted a few times. CDR3 bases: TGTGCCAGCAGTGTACAAAGGGGGCTCTCTGGAAACACCATATATTTT. It yields the protein CASSVQRGLSGNTIYF. This chain links TRBV2 with TRBJ1-3, with 7 bases aligning to TRBD1. V lost 4 bases, J lost 0 bases, and 6 bases stayed unmatched. The CDR3 is 16 residues long. Germline CDR1 reads SNHLY; CDR2 reads FYNNEI.